Sequencing of this TCR beta chain was carried out in a study of glioma-infiltrating T cells. In the case of this clonotype: Its antigen remains unknown. An end of the junction differs from the germline gene, which may be a read error.

Overall study findings and caveats: Gliomas, especially low-grade, showed above-expected tissue-blood divergence; non-neoplastic patients showed below. CDR3 overlap between tissue and blood was very small.

This CDR3 is 14 amino acids long. In germline, CDR1 is MNHEY, CDR2 SVGEGT. TCR alpha and beta CDR3 regions were amplified from RNA using iRepertoire nested multiplex PCR. Input was roughly 85-450 ng of tissue mRNA or PBMC total RNA. TCRdb called the multiplex PCR reads again in MiXCR, with one record for every CDR3 protein. The sample has about 140,000 distinct CDR3 sequences, roughly two fifths seen once. This TCR was recovered from a human donor with low-grade glioma or glioblastoma, undergoing nonglioma brain surgery, or in good health (not recorded which). The rearrangement links TRBV6-2 or TRBV6-3 to TRBJ1-5; no reliable D call. Specimen: glioma tissue, nonneoplastic brain tissue, or PBMCs (not recorded which). The CDR3 loop reads CASSSLDRNQPQHF. The CDR3 bases are TGTGCAAGCAGTTCCCTGGACCGCAATCAGCCCCAGCATTTT.